The clone carrying this TCR beta chain has ten or more counts. Its antigen is currently unknown. V gave up 1 base and J gave up 5 bases; unmatched junction bases: 4. This CDR3 region has 15 residues. Per the germline V gene, CDR1 is SEHNR and CDR2 is FQNEAQ (reference sequence). This record belongs to a study of T cells in Graves' hyperthyroidism and ophthalmopathy. Overall study: Blood was drawn when the patient was first diagnosed and still untreated. Study findings and constraints: A model of 13 V-J features distinguished ophthalmopathy from stable hyperthyroidism.

Authors of the study amplified TCR beta CDR3 regions from RNA transcripts. With the HTBI primer set, the TCR CDR3 went through a first round of RT-PCR. A single record per CDR3 protein comes from TCRdb applying MiXCR to the multiplex PCR reads. The sample holds around 450,000 distinct CDR3 sequences, more than 15% seen once. Graves' hyperthyroidism was deemed stable given no ophthalmopathy progression within 18 months. These patients, aged 18 to 65, had recently diagnosed hyperthyroidism lasting under 2 months. The chain recombines TRBV7-9 with TRBJ2-5, with TRBD2 matching 10 bases. The specimen sequenced was blood. The receptor comes from a woman between 18 and 29 years old with Graves' hyperthyroidism. CDR3 sequence: CASSLERGGPETQYF. Written as DNA, the CDR3 is TGTGCCAGCAGCTTAGAGCGGGGGGGCCCCGAGACCCAGTACTTC. Based on the CDR3 plus reference TRBV7-9 and TRBJ2-5, the full variable domain is DTGVSQNPRHKITKRGQNVTFRCDPISEHNRLYWYRQTLGQGPEFLTYFQNEAQLEKSRLLSDRFSAERPKGSFSTLEIQRTEQGDSAMYLCASSLERGGPETQYFGPGTRLLVL.